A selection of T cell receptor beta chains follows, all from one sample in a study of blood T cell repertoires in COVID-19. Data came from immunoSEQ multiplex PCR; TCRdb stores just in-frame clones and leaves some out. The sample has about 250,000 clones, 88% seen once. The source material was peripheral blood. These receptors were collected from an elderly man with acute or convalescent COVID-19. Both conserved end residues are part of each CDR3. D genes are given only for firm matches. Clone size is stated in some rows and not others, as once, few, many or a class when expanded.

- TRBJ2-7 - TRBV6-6 CASSPRSGSSYEQYF TGTGCCAGCAGTCCTCGAAGCGGGTCCTCCTACGAGCAGTACTTC
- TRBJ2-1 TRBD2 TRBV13 CASRSRTSLSNEQFF TGTGCCAGCAGGTCTCGGACTAGTCTCAGCAATGAGCAGTTCTTC
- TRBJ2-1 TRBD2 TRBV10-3 CAISGKAGLAKMLNEQFF TGTGCCATCAGTGGAAAGGCGGGACTAGCAAAGATGTTGAATGAGCAGTTCTTC
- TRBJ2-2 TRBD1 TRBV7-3 CASSAQTGWNTGELFF TGTGCCAGCAGCGCCCAGACAGGGTGGAACACCGGGGAGCTGTTTTTT
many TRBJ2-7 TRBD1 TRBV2 CASRGSGTGGYEQYF TGTGCCAGTCGGGGATCCGGGACAGGGGGTTACGAGCAGTACTTC
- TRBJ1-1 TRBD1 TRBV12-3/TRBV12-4 CASSNRQGTEAFF TGTGCCAGCAGCAATCGACAGGGGACTGAAGCTTTCTTT
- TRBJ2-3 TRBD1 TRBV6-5 CASSYGGQRDTQYF TGTGCCAGCAGTTACGGGGGACAGAGAGATACGCAGTATTTT
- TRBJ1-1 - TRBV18 CASSPSTGSNTEAFF TGTGCCAGCTCTCCATCCACGGGGTCCAACACTGAAGCTTTCTTT
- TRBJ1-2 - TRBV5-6 CASRLRGRVFGYTF TGTGCCAGCCGCTTAAGGGGCAGGGTATTCGGCTACACCTTC
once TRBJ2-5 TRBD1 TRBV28 CASSLLTGDQETQYF TGTGCCAGCAGTTTATTAACAGGGGATCAAGAGACCCAGTACTTC
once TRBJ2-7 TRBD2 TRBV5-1 CASSLSPSGSSYEQYF TGCGCCAGCAGCTTGTCCCCTAGCGGGAGCTCCTACGAGCAGTACTTC
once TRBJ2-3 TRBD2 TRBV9 CASSLRGLAGAVGTDTQYF TGTGCCAGCAGCCTACGCGGACTAGCGGGAGCCGTGGGCACAGATACGCAGTATTTT
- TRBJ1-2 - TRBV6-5 CAQERVANYGYTF TGTGCCCAGGAGAGGGTGGCGAACTATGGCTACACCTTC
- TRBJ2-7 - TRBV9 CASSSGMSGYEQYF TGTGCCAGCAGCTCAGGGATGTCCGGCTACGAGCAGTACTTC
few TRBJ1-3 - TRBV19 CASSTRQLFSGNTIYF TGTGCCAGTAGTACCCGACAGCTCTTCTCTGGAAACACCATATATTTT
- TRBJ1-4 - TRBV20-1 CSGVFNEKLFF TGCAGTGGAGTCTTTAATGAAAAACTGTTTTTT
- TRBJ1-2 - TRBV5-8 CASSKGVDGYTF TGTGCCAGCAGCAAGGGGGTGGATGGCTACACCTTC
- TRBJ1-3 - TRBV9 CASSVGQGNSGNTIYF TGTGCCAGCAGCGTCGGGCAGGGAAACTCTGGAAACACCATATATTTT
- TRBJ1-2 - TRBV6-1 CASSDGGSLANYGYTF TGTGCCAGCAGTGATGGGGGGTCCTTAGCTAACTATGGCTACACCTTC
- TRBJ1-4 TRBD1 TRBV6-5 CASSYSGGTNEKLFF TGTGCCAGCAGTTACTCAGGGGGCACTAATGAAAAACTGTTTTTT